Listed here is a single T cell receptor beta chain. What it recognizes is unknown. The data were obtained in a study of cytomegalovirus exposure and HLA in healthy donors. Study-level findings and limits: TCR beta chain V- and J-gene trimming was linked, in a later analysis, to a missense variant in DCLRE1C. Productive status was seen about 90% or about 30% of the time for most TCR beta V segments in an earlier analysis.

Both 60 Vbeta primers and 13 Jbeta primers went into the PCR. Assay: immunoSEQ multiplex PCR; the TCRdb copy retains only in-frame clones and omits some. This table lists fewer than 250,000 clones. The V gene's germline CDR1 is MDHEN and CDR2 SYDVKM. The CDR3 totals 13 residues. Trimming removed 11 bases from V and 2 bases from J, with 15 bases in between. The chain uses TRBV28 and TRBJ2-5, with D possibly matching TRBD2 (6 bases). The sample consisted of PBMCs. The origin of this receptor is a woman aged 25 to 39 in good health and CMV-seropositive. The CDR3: CASTGAGQETQYF. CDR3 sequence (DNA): TGTGCCTCCACTGGGGCGGGACAAGAGACCCAGTACTTC.